This T cell receptor beta chain was retrieved from a study of T cells after yellow fever vaccination. Synthesis of TCR cDNA relied on 5'RACE template switching, which attached a universal primer site and UMIs. TCRdb re-derived calls from the 5' RACE reads in MiXCR, one entry per CDR3 protein. The sample consists of around 65,000 distinct CDR3 sequences, 5% to 6.5% of them appearing once. In this sample, this clonotype turned up many times. Its target is unknown. The CDR3 has 17 residues. V dropped 6 bases and J dropped 1; count of bases not matched to a gene: 13. Per germline, CDR1 SQVTM and CDR2 ANQGSEA. Study-level findings and limits: Contaminating bulk clonotypes could be abundant in FACS-sorted repertoires. Most primary-vaccination clones reappeared after the booster (approximately 96% CD4, 88% CD8). The appearance of a small share of clonotypes in both CD4 and CD8 compartments was observed.

The genes are TRBV29-1 and TRBJ2-3, with 10 bases fitting TRBD1. The sample was CD4+ T cells sorted from PBMCs, taken roughly 14 days after the first yellow fever vaccination. This clonotype originated in a man younger than 30 who received the YFV17D yellow fever vaccine. The CDR3 loop is CSVVTGGAGARTDTQYF. CDR3 DNA: TGCAGCGTGGTGACAGGGGGCGCGGGCGCTCGCACAGATACGCAGTATTTT.